These 20 T cell receptor beta chains originate from one sample sequenced in a study of technical replicates of blood from a few donors. Clones were sequenced by immunoSEQ multiplex PCR, and TCRdb holds only the in-frame ones, with some missing. Of more than 65,000 clones detected, approximately 97% appear once; the ten largest clones hold around 0.2%. The sample consisted of T cells isolated from PBMCs. The receptor set was obtained from a human donor in good health.

The V call is TRBV28, the J call TRBJ2-7; 8 bases match TRBD1. Germline CDR1 MDHEN, CDR2 SYDVKM. Losses at the gene ends were 5 bases for V and 4 bases for J; bases not matched to a gene: 1. The CDR3 spans 12 residues. The CDR3 DNA follows: TGTGCCAGCAGTGGACAGGGTTACGAGCAGTACTTC. This translates into CASSGQGYEQYF.

The rearrangement joins TRBV4-1 to TRBJ1-1; tentative D call: TRBD1 (5 bases). CDR1 MGHRA and CDR2 YSYEKL come from the germline V gene. Trimming removed 3 bases at V and 0 bases at J, with 20 bases between. The CDR3 is 18 amino acids. CDR3 sequence: CASSHPGGALKLNTEAFF. The CDR3, as DNA: TGCGCCAGCAGCCATCCCGGGGGAGCCCTAAAGTTGAACACTGAAGCTTTCTTT.

The chain couples TRBV27 to TRBJ2-5, with 8 positions matching TRBD2. Germline V CDR1 and CDR2: MNHEY, SMNVEV (reference sequence). The CDR3 extends over 15 amino acids. The trim removed 6 bases at V and 2 bases at J, leaving 8 bases unmatched. The DNA of the CDR3 is TGTGCCAGCAGCCCCCCGGGACTAGGACAAGAGACCCAGTACTTC. Its protein product is CASSPPGLGQETQYF.

The rearrangement joins TRBV27 to TRBJ2-1; D is unresolved. V shed 1 base and J shed 6 bases, with 13 bases lying between them. CDR1 MNHEY and CDR2 SMNVEV come from the germline V gene (reference sequence). CDR3 length: 15 amino acids. DNA for the CDR3: TGTGCCAGCAGTTTATTGGCTAGTTCGTCCAATGAGCAGTTCTTC. Amino acids: CASSLLASSSNEQFF.

This chain uses TRBV28 with TRBJ2-3; possibly TRBD2 for D (5 bases). The germline gives CDR1 MDHEN, CDR2 SYDVKM. Trimming stripped 6 bases from V and 3 bases from J, with 16 bases between. CDR3 size: 15 residues. The CDR3 DNA sequence: TGTGCCAGCAGGCTTACTAGTTACTTAACAGATACGCAGTATTTT. It translates to CASRLTSYLTDTQYF.

The V and J genes are TRBV29-1 and TRBJ1-1, with D unclear. Trimming took 5 bases from V and 1 from J, leaving 11 bases between them. Per the germline V gene, CDR1 is SQVTM and CDR2 is ANQGSEA. This CDR3 has 13 amino acids. CDR3 amino acids: CSVFGYGNTEAFF. In nucleotides, the CDR3 is TGCAGCGTTTTCGGGTACGGGAACACTGAAGCTTTCTTT.

This clone occurred once. The genes are TRBV15 and TRBJ1-5; a possible D gene is TRBD1 (6 bases). Germline lookup yields CDR1 LNHNV and CDR2 YYDKDF (reference sequence). The germline V and J ends were trimmed by 0 bases and 4 bases, with 13 bases remaining between them. The CDR3 spans 16 residues. The CDR3, as DNA: TGTGCCACCAGCAGAGAACCTAACAGGGATAATCAGCCCCAGCATTTT. It yields the protein CATSREPNRDNQPQHF.

V gene TRBV21-1 combines with J gene TRBJ2-7; the table's D call TRBD2 went unverified against the DNA. TRBV21-1 is a pseudogene. This CDR3 spans 18 amino acids. The DNA of the CDR3 is TGTGCCAGCAGCAAAGATGGACTGGTAGGGGGGGCCTCCTACGAGCAGTACTTC. Its translation: CASSKDGLVGGASYEQYF.

This clone occurred once. V usage is TRBV10-3 and J usage is TRBJ1-1; 8 positions agree with TRBD1. The V gene end was trimmed by 4 bases and the J gene end by 1 base; junction bases not matched to a gene: 5. The CDR3 runs to 15 residues. Germline V CDR1 and CDR2: ENHRY, SYGVKD. The CDR3 DNA is TGTGCCATCAGTGGGGGGACAGGAGAGAACACTGAAGCTTTCTTT. It encodes CAISGGTGENTEAFF.

This chain joins TRBV19 and TRBJ2-7; 8 nucleotides align to TRBD2. This CDR3 region has 14 residues. Trimming took 4 bases from V and 1 from J; bases not matched to a gene: 3. Germline V gives CDR1 LNHDA, CDR2 SQIVND (reference sequence). CDR3 nucleotides: TGTGCCAGTAGTAGCTTAGCGGGATCCTACGAGCAGTACTTC. Amino acid sequence: CASSSLAGSYEQYF. The full variable domain, rest sourced from reference TRBV19 and TRBJ2-7, is DGGITQSPKYLFRKEGQNVTLSCEQNLNHDAMYWYRQDPGQGLRLIYYSQIVNDFQKGDIAEGYSVSREKKESFPLTVTSAQKNPTAFYLCASSSLAGSYEQYFGPGTRLTVT.

The chain has TRBV28 and TRBJ2-3; 9 bases fit TRBD2. Germline V gene sequence: CDR1 MDHEN, CDR2 SYDVKM. This CDR3 is built from 16 residues. The ends lost 5 bases at V and 6 bases at J; junction bases unmatched: 12. CDR3 protein: CASSPPHRRGGDTQYF. CDR3 DNA sequence: TGTGCCAGCAGTCCCCCCCATAGGCGGGGGGGGGATACGCAGTATTTT.

V is TRBV11-2 and J is TRBJ1-2; unclear D gene. The CDR3 covers 14 residues. Trimming removed 3 bases at V and 2 bases at J, with 10 bases between. Germline assignment: CDR1 SGHAT and CDR2 FQNNGV. CDR3 amino acids: CASSFSGANYGYTF. As DNA, the CDR3 is TGTGCCAGCAGCTTTTCCGGTGCCAACTATGGCTACACCTTC.

V gene TRBV2 combines with J gene TRBJ1-2; 8 bases align to TRBD1. The CDR3 is 15 amino acids. Germline trimming cut 3 bases from V and 6 bases from J; bases unmatched to any gene: 9. Germline V CDR1 and CDR2: SNHLY, FYNNEI. The CDR3 nucleotides are TGTGCCAGCAGTGACTTGTTGGACAGGGTAGATGGCTACACCTTC. It yields the protein CASSDLLDRVDGYTF.

The sample holds one count of this clone. The chain links TRBV7-9 to TRBJ2-1; TRBD2 matches 10 bases. Germline V lookup: CDR1 SEHNR, CDR2 FQNEAQ (reference sequence). J was trimmed by 6 bases and V by 5 bases; bases with no gene match: 13. The CDR3 is 17 residues long. CDR3 nucleotides: TGTGCCAGCAGCACGACTAGCGGGCACCTAACTTTCAATGAGCAGTTCTTC. This encodes CASSTTSGHLTFNEQFF.

The V gene is TRBV19, the J gene TRBJ2-7; 11 bases map to TRBD2. The CDR3 spans 15 residues. CDR1 and CDR2 from the germline V gene are LNHDA and SQIVND (reference sequence). V lost 9 bases to trimming and J lost 5 bases; unmatched junction nucleotides: 12. As DNA, the CDR3 is TGTGCCAGCCGCCAACCGGGACTAGCGGATCACGAGCAGTACTTC. It translates to CASRQPGLADHEQYF. Full variable domain (missing parts from reference TRBV19 and TRBJ2-7): DGGITQSPKYLFRKEGQNVTLSCEQNLNHDAMYWYRQDPGQGLRLIYYSQIVNDFQKGDIAEGYSVSREKKESFPLTVTSAQKNPTAFYLCASRQPGLADHEQYFGPGTRLTVT.

V gene TRBV9 combines with J gene TRBJ2-1, with 14 positions matching TRBD2. V lost 0 bases and J lost 9; bases outside the gene matches: 8. The germline V gene encodes CDR1 SGDLS and CDR2 YYNGEE. This CDR3 comprises 17 residues. This chain's CDR3 is CASSVVGGLAGVSEQFF. CDR3 bases: TGTGCCAGCAGCGTAGTGGGGGGACTAGCGGGAGTCAGTGAGCAGTTCTTC.

The rearrangement joins TRBV15 to TRBJ2-1; D might be TRBD2 (5 bases). The CDR3 has 19 amino acids. Germline V lookup: CDR1 LNHNV, CDR2 YYDKDF (reference sequence). V lost 4 bases, J lost 7 bases, and 29 bases lay in between. The CDR3 DNA is TGTGCCACCAGCACCGGACCAGTAAGACTATCCCCTCGATCAAATGAGCAGTTCTTC. The encoded protein is CATSTGPVRLSPRSNEQFF.

This sequence joins TRBV13 and TRBJ2-7, with D unclear. The V end was cut by 5 bases, the J end by 4 bases, with 6 bases between. This CDR3 region has 11 residues. The germline V gene has CDR1 PRHDT and CDR2 FYEKMQ (reference sequence). The CDR3 is CASSPLYEQYF. The CDR3 nucleotides are TGTGCCAGCAGCCCCTTATACGAGCAGTACTTC.

A single count supports this clone. V gene TRBV6-5 combines with J gene TRBJ2-2; 9 bases agree with TRBD1. The germline CDR1 and CDR2 sequences are MNHEY and SVGAGI. V lost 2 bases and J lost 4; bases outside the gene matches: 2. The CDR3 consists of 15 residues. The CDR3 bases are TGTGCCAGCAGTTACGAGACAGGGGGCACCGGGGAGCTGTTTTTT. Translation gives CASSYETGGTGELFF.

J is TRBJ2-1 and V is TRBV12-5; 7 nucleotides agree with TRBD2. The CDR3 sequence is 15 residues long. CDR1 LGHNT and CDR2 FRNRAP come from the germline V gene. V trimming: 6 bases; J trimming: 9 bases; junction bases outside the gene matches: 14. The CDR3 DNA is TGTGCTAGTGGGGCTAAGGTGCGGGAGAGGATTGAGCAGTTCTTC. This codes for CASGAKVRERIEQFF.